This T cell receptor (beta chain) was identified during a study of T-cell reconstitution after alpha-beta-depleted transplantation in children (dated by TCRdb to 2015 to 2016). For the wider study: T-cell immune reconstitution after TCRalphabeta/CD19-depleted allogeneic hematopoietic cell transplantation in children was quantitatively tracked in the study by means of TCR repertoire profiling.

The junction carries 10 bases between V and J, which are trimmed by 7 bases and 3 bases respectively. The CDR3 covers 13 residues, taking in both the cysteine and the phenylalanine. The entry retains the CDR3 DNA only, 39 bases that are in frame from base 1. CDR1 DFQATT and CDR2 SNEGSKA were looked up in the germline V gene (reference sequence). Preparation of the library involved PCR. Data came from an Illumina HiSeq 2500. TCR libraries were prepared with molecular barcoding, using unique molecular identifiers to normalize TCRbeta repertoire quantification. The public reads were reanalyzed by TCRdb: fastp trimming at Q25, MiXCR alignment, in-frame beta chains only. Here each entry gathers all rows of one CDR3 protein and keeps the most common genes and DNA. The sample contains about 240,000 distinct CDR3 sequences, about 12% of them found a single time. Of the sample, 2% to 3% falls within the top ten clones.

This clonotype was picked up many times. There is no known antigen for this receptor. No per-base quality is available; no much larger clone lies one base away. The chain employs TRBV20-1 and TRBJ1-6; the D gene identity is not certain. The receptor was isolated from a human donor who donated a stem cell graft to a child with acute lymphoblastic leukemia. The sequences come from PBMCs from the stem cell graft donor, collected from the stem cell graft. CDR3 region: CSVSRRYNSPLHF. The nucleotides are TGCAGTGTCTCCCGGCGCTATAATTCACCCCTCCACTTT.